These 30 T cell receptor beta chains came from one sample sequenced in a study of T-cell memory formation after mild COVID-19. TCRdb redid the calling of the 5' RACE reads with MiXCR, one entry per CDR3 protein. The data contain about 430,000 distinct CDR3 sequences, more than 15% of them singletons. The sequenced sample was PBMCs or a T cell subset sorted from them (not recorded which). The origin of the receptors is a young man who had mild COVID-19 (a few samples of this study predate the infection). Cell type and time point are not known.

This clonotype was picked up a small number of times. V and J are TRBV5-6 and TRBJ2-1; 8 nucleotides match TRBD2. The ends lost 0 bases at V and 7 bases at J; junction bases unmatched: 6. Per the germline V gene, CDR1 is SGHDT and CDR2 is YYEEEE. The CDR3 contains 15 residues. The CDR3 here is CASSLVGTRENEQFF. The CDR3 region has the DNA TGTGCCAGCAGCTTGGTCGGGACTAGAGAGAATGAGCAGTTCTTC.

The V gene is TRBV5-6, the J gene TRBJ1-3; TRBD1 is a possible D gene (6 bases). Germline assignment: CDR1 SGHDT and CDR2 YYEEEE. The V and J ends lost 2 bases and 0 bases respectively, with 15 bases between them. The CDR3 spans 17 residues. CDR3 in amino acids: CASSFGPGAYSGNTIYF. As DNA, the CDR3 is TGTGCCAGCAGCTTTGGGCCAGGGGCCTACTCTGGAAACACCATATATTTT.

This rearrangement joins TRBV12-3 or TRBV12-4 to TRBJ1-1, with D perhaps matching TRBD1 (5 bases). Deletions cut 3 bases from V and 1 base from J, with 15 bases between. This CDR3 has 16 residues. The CDR3 bases are TGTGCCAGCAGTTTTGGGGGAGACCTCCCGAACACTGAAGCTTTCTTT. Protein product: CASSFGGDLPNTEAFF.

V is TRBV4-3 and J is TRBJ2-7; D is ambiguous. The CDR3 loop spans 16 amino acids. Germline CDR1 and CDR2: LGHNA and YSLEER. The germline V and J ends were trimmed by 0 bases and 0 bases, with 12 bases remaining between them. CDR3 DNA: TGCGCCAGCAGCCAAGAGTTACAGCCTAGCTCCTACGAGCAGTACTTC. It specifies CASSQELQPSSYEQYF.

The V call is TRBV6-2 or TRBV6-3, the J call TRBJ1-2; TRBD1 matches at 8 bases. Germline CDR1 is MNHEY and CDR2 is SVGEGT. The CDR3 is 12 residues long. J gave up 4 bases and V 7 bases, and 2 bases lay outside the gene matches. CDR3 nucleotides: TGTGCCAGCAAGACAGGGGTCTATGGCTACACCTTC. Its protein product is CASKTGVYGYTF.

This clonotype has a handful of counts. The genes are TRBV18 and TRBJ1-2, with D perhaps TRBD1 (5 bases). CDR3 length: 15 amino acids. V was trimmed by 3 bases and J by 0 bases, leaving 11 bases between them. Looked up from germline, CDR1 is KGHSH and CDR2 is LQKENI. CDR3 region: CASSPMQGANYGYTF. CDR3 nucleotide sequence: TGTGCCAGCTCACCGATGCAGGGAGCTAACTATGGCTACACCTTC.

The rearrangement uses TRBV5-1 and TRBJ1-1; D perhaps matches TRBD1 (5 bases). V lost 4 bases and J 0 bases, leaving 10 bases between the germline ends. Germline-derived CDR1 and CDR2 are SGHRS and YFSETQ. The CDR3 contains 14 residues. The CDR3 here is CASSPDTMNTEAFF. The CDR3 region has the DNA TGCGCCAGCAGCCCGGACACTATGAACACTGAAGCTTTCTTT.

This clonotype has a handful of counts. The rearrangement joins TRBV12-3 or TRBV12-4 to TRBJ1-3; D possibly corresponds to TRBD1 (5 bases). This CDR3 contains 17 residues. Trimming pared 10 bases from V and 0 bases from J, leaving 22 bases between. The CDR3 DNA reads TGTGCCATCCTGGTGGGGGACTCCAGAGGCTCTGGAAACACCATATATTTT. This gives the protein CAILVGDSRGSGNTIYF.

The chain carries TRBV6-5 and TRBJ1-4; D is ambiguous. Germline assignment: CDR1 MNHEY and CDR2 SVGAGI. CDR3 length: 12 amino acids. V was shortened by 8 bases and J by 7 bases, with 11 bases between the two germline ends. The CDR3 spells CASCQWGEKLFF. In DNA form, the CDR3 reads TGTGCCAGCTGTCAGTGGGGTGAAAAACTGTTTTTT.

This chain connects TRBV7-3 to TRBJ1-2; a weak D match, TRBD1 (6 bases). The CDR3 sequence is 15 residues long. CDR1 is SGHTA, CDR2 FQGTGA, per germline. The germline V and J ends were trimmed by 5 bases and 4 bases, with 17 bases remaining between them. CDR3 DNA: TGTGCCAGCAGCCCCGCAGCAAACAGGGCCTATGGCTACACCTTC. Translation gives CASSPAANRAYGYTF.

This clonotype turned up a few times. This sequence joins TRBV5-5 and TRBJ2-5; the D gene is possibly TRBD2 (6 bases). The germline V and J ends were trimmed by 4 bases and 1 base, with 11 bases remaining between them. The CDR3 runs to 14 residues. Germline CDR1 SGHKS, CDR2 YYEKEE (reference sequence). The CDR3 region is CASSTGLFQETQYF. The DNA for the CDR3 is TGTGCCAGCAGCACGGGACTCTTCCAAGAGACCCAGTACTTC.

This clonotype showed up just a few times. The CDR3 protein is CASSQDSHPSTDTQYF. The CDR3 DNA sequence: TGCGCCAGCAGCCAAGATAGCCACCCGAGCACAGATACGCAGTATTTT. The chain has TRBV4-1 and TRBJ2-3; the D is unclear. V was pared by 0 bases and J by 0 bases, with 10 bases between. The CDR3 is 16 residues long. Per germline, CDR1 MGHRA and CDR2 YSYEKL.

This sequence joins TRBV24-1 and TRBJ2-3; D tentatively reads TRBD1 or TRBD2 (5 bases each). Germline V gene lookup returns CDR1 KGHDR and CDR2 SFDVKD. Trimming cost V 3 bases and J 1 base, with 16 bases left between them. This CDR3 has 17 residues. CDR3 in DNA: TGTGCCACCAGTGATCCTGCCCGTCGGGGCGGCACAGATACGCAGTATTTT. Its translation is CATSDPARRGGTDTQYF.

J is TRBJ1-1 and V is TRBV5-1, with a possible D match to TRBD1 (5 bases). V lost 2 bases, J lost 7 bases, and 15 bases lay in between. Germline CDR1 reads SGHRS; CDR2 reads YFSETQ. The CDR3 spans 14 residues. The chain's CDR3 is CASSFAGTSGEAFF. As DNA, the CDR3 is TGCGCCAGCAGCTTTGCCGGGACGTCTGGTGAAGCTTTCTTT.

The chain joins TRBV5-1 to TRBJ2-1; maybe TRBD1 (6 bases). The CDR3 has 15 residues. Germline loops: CDR1 SGHRS, CDR2 YFSETQ. V was trimmed by 6 bases and J by 4 bases, leaving 17 bases between them. CDR3 amino acids: CASKVWGDRYNEQFF. The CDR3 DNA sequence: TGCGCCAGCAAGGTCTGGGGTGACAGGTACAATGAGCAGTTCTTC.

This clonotype has ten or more counts. The chain is built from TRBV5-1 and TRBJ1-1; D is unresolved. V gave up 0 bases and J gave up 2 bases, with 5 bases separating them. This CDR3 spans 13 amino acids. Germline loops: CDR1 SGHRS, CDR2 YFSETQ. The CDR3 protein is CASSLVTNTEAFF. The CDR3 DNA reads as TGCGCCAGCAGCTTGGTCACTAACACTGAAGCTTTCTTT.

The count of this clonotype is one. V usage is TRBV7-9 and J usage is TRBJ2-1; D not resolved. The length of the CDR3 is 11 residues. From germline, CDR1 is SEHNR and CDR2 FQNEAQ (reference sequence). Trimming removed 5 bases from V and 7 bases from J, with 6 bases in between. CDR3 residues: CASSHWNEQFF. The CDR3 DNA sequence: TGTGCCAGCAGCCACTGGAATGAGCAGTTCTTC.

This chain links TRBV20-1 with TRBJ2-2; D ambiguous. The CDR3 loop spans 14 amino acids. The V end lost 4 bases, the J end lost 7 bases, and 16 bases lay between the germline ends. Germline V gene sequence: CDR1 DFQATT, CDR2 SNEGSKA (reference sequence). The CDR3 spells CSATQAPPGGELFF. The DNA for the CDR3 is TGCAGTGCTACTCAGGCACCTCCGGGCGGGGAGCTGTTTTTT.

A few counts support this clonotype. This rearrangement joins TRBV30 to TRBJ2-5; 12 nucleotides align to TRBD2. The CDR3 length is 15 residues. V lost 2 bases, J lost 5 bases, and 6 bases stayed unmatched. The germline V gene has CDR1 GTSNPN and CDR2 SVGIG (reference sequence). The DNA of the CDR3 is TGTGCCTGGAGTCTCCTAGCGGGGGGGCCGGAGACCCAGTACTTC. Protein: CAWSLLAGGPETQYF.

The V call is TRBV30, the J call TRBJ1-5; D is perhaps TRBD1 (5 bases). Germline values: CDR1 GTSNPN, CDR2 SVGIG (reference sequence). This CDR3 spans 13 amino acids. The V and J ends lost 3 bases and 3 bases respectively, with 9 bases between them. CDR3 sequence: CAWSRDDNQPQHF. CDR3 nucleotides: TGTGCCTGGAGCAGGGACGACAATCAGCCCCAGCATTTT.

This clonotype came up a few times. The genes are TRBV2 and TRBJ2-1, with TRBD1 identical over 10 bases. Germline loops: CDR1 SNHLY, CDR2 FYNNEI. The CDR3 extends over 15 amino acids. V lost 6 bases and J lost 4; bases outside the gene matches: 6. This CDR3 is CASRLDRGTYNEQFF. The CDR3 nucleotides read TGTGCCAGCAGGCTGGACAGGGGGACGTACAATGAGCAGTTCTTC.

The rearrangement links TRBV20-1 to TRBJ1-1; unclear D gene. The CDR3 length is 13 residues. CDR1 and CDR2 (germline): DFQATT, SNEGSKA (reference sequence). The V gene lost 4 bases and the J gene lost 4 bases, with 13 bases spanning the gap. The DNA for the CDR3 is TGCAGTGCTATAGCTTGGGAGGTCACTGAAGCTTTCTTT. Residues: CSAIAWEVTEAFF.

This clonotype was counted only a few times. The CDR3 sequence is CASSRRGNHNEQFF. The CDR3 DNA reads as TGCGCCAGCAGCCGGCGGGGGAACCACAATGAGCAGTTCTTC. The chain uses TRBV4-3 and TRBJ2-1; 7 nucleotides line up with TRBD2. Trimming removed 4 bases from V and 5 bases from J; junction bases left unmatched: 5. CDR1 LGHNA and CDR2 YSLEER come from the germline V gene. The CDR3 is made up of 14 amino acids.

The chain combines TRBV11-3 with TRBJ2-2; 10 nucleotides match TRBD2. The germline V gene has CDR1 SGHNT and CDR2 YENEEA. V dropped 1 base and J dropped 5; count of bases not matched to a gene: 10. The CDR3 length is 18 residues. CDR3 nucleotides: TGTGCCAGCAGCTTAGGTTTTTACCCTAGCGGGGGAACCGGGGAGCTGTTTTTT. Amino acid sequence: CASSLGFYPSGGTGELFF.

In this sample, this clonotype turned up a few times. V gene TRBV5-1 combines with J gene TRBJ2-1, with 7 bases matching TRBD1. Germline values: CDR1 SGHRS, CDR2 YFSETQ. Trimming cost V 0 bases and J 8 bases; bases outside gene matches: 5. The CDR3 loop spans 14 amino acids. The CDR3 protein is CASSLVTGKDEQFF. CDR3 in DNA: TGCGCCAGCAGCTTGGTGACAGGGAAGGATGAGCAGTTCTTC.

CDR3 bases: TGCGCCAGCAGCTTTAGAGCGGGGGGGCAAGAGACCCAGTACTTC. Translation gives CASSFRAGGQETQYF. J is TRBJ2-5 and V is TRBV5-1; TRBD2 aligns across 10 bases. Germline assignment: CDR1 SGHRS and CDR2 YFSETQ. The V segment lost 2 bases and the J segment 2 bases; nucleotides outside the gene matches: 3. The CDR3 extends over 15 amino acids.

This clonotype appeared a few times. This chain connects TRBV14 to TRBJ1-1; D is ambiguous. CDR1 and CDR2 (germline): SGHDN, FVKESK. The CDR3 loop spans 16 amino acids. Trimming removed 1 base at V and 10 bases at J, with 22 bases between. The CDR3 here is CASSQGGFVVNRVAFF. DNA for the CDR3: TGTGCCAGCAGCCAAGGTGGGTTCGTGGTGAACAGAGTAGCTTTCTTT.

This clonotype came up a few times. This CDR3 reads CASSFRRGGSYEQYV. As DNA, the CDR3 is TGTGCCAGCAGTTTTCGGAGAGGGGGGTCCTACGAGCAGTACGTC. The J gene is TRBJ2-7, the V gene TRBV6-1; D might be TRBD1 or TRBD2, each matching 6 bases. Germline V gene lookup returns CDR1 MNHNS and CDR2 SASEGT. The CDR3 totals 15 residues. V was trimmed by 5 bases and J by 1 base, leaving 15 bases between them.

The rearrangement links TRBV20-1 to TRBJ2-3, with unresolved D. Trimming took off 0 bases at V and 2 bases at J, with 15 bases between the two ends. This CDR3 comprises 16 residues. The germline V gene encodes CDR1 DFQATT and CDR2 SNEGSKA (reference sequence). The CDR3 spells CSARERLEVSTDTQYF. The DNA of the CDR3 is TGCAGTGCTAGAGAGAGGCTAGAGGTCTCCACAGATACGCAGTATTTT.

This clonotype was seen once. The J gene is TRBJ1-1, the V gene TRBV5-8; no definite D call. Per the germline V gene, CDR1 is SGHTS and CDR2 is YDEGEE. This CDR3 contains 15 residues. Trimming removed 0 bases at V and 1 base at J, with 10 bases between. CDR3 in amino acids: CASSLGAARNTEAFF. CDR3 sequence (DNA): TGTGCCAGCAGCTTGGGGGCAGCTAGGAACACTGAAGCTTTCTTT. The full variable domain, its missing parts supplied by reference TRBV5-8 and TRBJ1-1, is EAGVTQSPTHLIKTRGQQATLRCSPISGHTSVYWYQQALGLGLQFLLWYDEGEERNRGNFPPRFSGRQFPNYSSELNVNALELEDSALYLCASSLGAARNTEAFFGQGTRLTVV.